The 5 T cell receptor beta chains below were found in one sample sequenced in a study of immune evolution from preneoplasia to lung adenocarcinoma. Assay used: immunoSEQ multiplex PCR; TCRdb lists only in-frame clones, some missing. In the table there are roughly 10,000 clones, around 87% of which are singletons. Sequencing input: FFPE invasive lung adenocarcinoma tissue. These TCRs come from a person aged 65-85 years with invasive lung adenocarcinoma.

J is TRBJ2-7 and V is TRBV28; TRBD2 agrees at 8 bases. The germline CDR1 and CDR2 sequences are MDHEN and SYDVKM. The V and J ends lost 5 bases and 2 bases, in that order; junction bases with no gene match: 14. The CDR3 spans 17 residues. DNA of the CDR3: TGTGCCAGCAGTCAACCACTAGCGGTCCCACCTCCCTACGAGCAGTACTTC. Its protein is CASSQPLAVPPPYEQYF. Looking up the rest from reference TRBV28 and TRBJ2-7 gives the full variable domain: DVKVTQSSRYLVKRTGEKVFLECVQDMDHENMFWYRQDPGLGLRLIYFSYDVKMKEKGDIPEGYSVSREKKERFSLILESASTNQTSMYLCASSQPLAVPPPYEQYFGPGTRLTVT.

The genes are TRBV25-1 and TRBJ2-7; 11 nucleotides agree with TRBD2. V trimming: 6 bases; J trimming: 6 bases; junction bases outside the gene matches: 7. Germline CDR1 MGHDK, CDR2 SYGVNS. The CDR3 length is 14 residues. The CDR3 DNA reads TGTGCCAGCAGATCCGGGACTAGCGGTTCCGAGCAGTACTTC. As protein: CASRSGTSGSEQYF.

Written as DNA, the CDR3 is TGTGCCAGCAGCCTGGGCAGGGGAGGGCAAAAGACCCAGTACTTC. As protein: CASSLGRGGQKTQYF. The V gene is TRBV11-2, the J gene TRBJ2-5, with D perhaps TRBD2 (7 bases). Germline lookup yields CDR1 SGHAT and CDR2 FQNNGV. V was trimmed by 5 bases and J by 6 bases, leaving 19 bases between them. This CDR3 has 15 amino acids.

This clone was observed a few times. This chain uses TRBV7-9 with TRBJ2-3, with TRBD2 as a possible D gene (6 bases). The V and J ends lost 5 bases and 5 bases respectively, with 17 bases between them. This CDR3 is 15 amino acids long. Per germline, CDR1 SEHNR and CDR2 FQNEAQ (reference sequence). CDR3 residues: CASSPAGGYGDTQYF. The CDR3 nucleotides read TGTGCCAGCAGCCCAGCCGGGGGTTATGGAGATACGCAGTATTTT.

The V and J genes are TRBV6-6 and TRBJ2-1, with D possibly being TRBD2 (6 bases). V was pared by 6 bases and J by 6 bases, with 21 bases between. The CDR3 extends over 16 amino acids. Germline loops: CDR1 MNHNY, CDR2 SVGAGI (reference sequence). The CDR3 sequence: CASSRVGTGGLNEQFF. DNA of the CDR3: TGTGCCAGCAGCCGCGTGGGCACAGGAGGGCTCAATGAGCAGTTCTTC.